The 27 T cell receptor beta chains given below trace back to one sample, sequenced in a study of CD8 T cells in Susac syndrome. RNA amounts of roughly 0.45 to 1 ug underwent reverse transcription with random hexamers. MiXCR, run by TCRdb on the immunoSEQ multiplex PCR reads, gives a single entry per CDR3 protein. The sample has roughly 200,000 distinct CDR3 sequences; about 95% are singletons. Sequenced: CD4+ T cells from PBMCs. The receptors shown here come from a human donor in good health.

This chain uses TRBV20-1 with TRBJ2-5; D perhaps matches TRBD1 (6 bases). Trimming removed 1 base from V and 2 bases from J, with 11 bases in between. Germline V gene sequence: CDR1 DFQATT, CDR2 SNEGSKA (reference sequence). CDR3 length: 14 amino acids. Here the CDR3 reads CSARGDKSQETQYF. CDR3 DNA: TGCAGTGCTAGAGGGGACAAATCACAAGAGACCCAGTACTTC.

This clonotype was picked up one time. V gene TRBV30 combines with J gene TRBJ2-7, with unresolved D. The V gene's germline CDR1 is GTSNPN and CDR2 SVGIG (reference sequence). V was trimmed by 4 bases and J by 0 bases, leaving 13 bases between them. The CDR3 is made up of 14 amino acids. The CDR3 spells CAWNRRASSYEQYF. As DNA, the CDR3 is TGTGCCTGGAACCGACGGGCAAGCTCCTACGAGCAGTACTTC.

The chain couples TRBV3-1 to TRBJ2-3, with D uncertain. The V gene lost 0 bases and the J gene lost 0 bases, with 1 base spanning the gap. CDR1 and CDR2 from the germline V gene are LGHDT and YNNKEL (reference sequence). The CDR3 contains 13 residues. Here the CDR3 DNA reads TGTGCCAGCAGCCAAGAGAGCACAGATACGCAGTATTTT. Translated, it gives CASSQESTDTQYF.

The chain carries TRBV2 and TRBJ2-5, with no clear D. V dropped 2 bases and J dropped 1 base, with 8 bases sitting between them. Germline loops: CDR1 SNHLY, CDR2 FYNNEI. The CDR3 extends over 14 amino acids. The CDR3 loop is CASSESQVQETQYF. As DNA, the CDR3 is TGTGCCAGCAGTGAAAGTCAGGTCCAAGAGACCCAGTACTTC.

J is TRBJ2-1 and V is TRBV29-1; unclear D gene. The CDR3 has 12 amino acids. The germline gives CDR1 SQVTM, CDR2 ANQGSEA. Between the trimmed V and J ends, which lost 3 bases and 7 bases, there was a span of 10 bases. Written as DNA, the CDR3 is TGCAGCGTTGATCAGACGCTGAATGAGCAGTTCTTC. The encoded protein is CSVDQTLNEQFF.

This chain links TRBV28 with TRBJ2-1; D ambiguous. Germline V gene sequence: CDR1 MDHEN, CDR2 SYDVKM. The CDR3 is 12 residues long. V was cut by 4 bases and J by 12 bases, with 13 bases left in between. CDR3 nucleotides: TGTGCCAGCAGTTCCGCCCAGATAACGCAGTTCTTC. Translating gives CASSSAQITQFF.

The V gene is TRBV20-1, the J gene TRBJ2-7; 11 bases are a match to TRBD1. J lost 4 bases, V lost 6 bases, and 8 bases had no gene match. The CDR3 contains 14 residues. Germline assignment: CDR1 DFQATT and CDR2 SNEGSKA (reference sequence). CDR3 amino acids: CSAAGQGGTYEQYF. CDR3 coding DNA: TGCAGTGCAGCGGGACAGGGGGGGACGTACGAGCAGTACTTC.

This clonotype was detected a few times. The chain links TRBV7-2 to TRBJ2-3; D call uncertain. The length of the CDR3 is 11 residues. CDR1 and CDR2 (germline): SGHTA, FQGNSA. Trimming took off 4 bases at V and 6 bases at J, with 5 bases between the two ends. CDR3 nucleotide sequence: TGTGCCAGCAGCTCCCTCGATACGCAGTATTTT. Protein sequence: CASSSLDTQYF.

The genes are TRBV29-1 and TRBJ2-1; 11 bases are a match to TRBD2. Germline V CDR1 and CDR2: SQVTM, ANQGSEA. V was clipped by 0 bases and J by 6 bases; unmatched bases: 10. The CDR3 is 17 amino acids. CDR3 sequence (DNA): TGCAGCGTTGAAGATCGACTAGCGGGACATATTGGCAATGAGCAGTTCTTC. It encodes CSVEDRLAGHIGNEQFF.

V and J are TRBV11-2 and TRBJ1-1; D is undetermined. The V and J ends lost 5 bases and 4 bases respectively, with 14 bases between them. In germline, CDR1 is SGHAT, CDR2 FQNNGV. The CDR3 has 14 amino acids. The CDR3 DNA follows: TGTGCCAGCAGCCCCCGGCGGTCAGGCACTGAAGCTTTCTTT. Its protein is CASSPRRSGTEAFF.

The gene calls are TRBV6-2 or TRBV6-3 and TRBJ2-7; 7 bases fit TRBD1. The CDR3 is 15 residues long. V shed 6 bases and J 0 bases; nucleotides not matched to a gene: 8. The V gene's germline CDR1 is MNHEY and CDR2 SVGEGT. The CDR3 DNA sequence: TGTGCCAGCAGAATGCACGGGACAGCCTCCTACGAGCAGTACTTC. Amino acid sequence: CASRMHGTASYEQYF.

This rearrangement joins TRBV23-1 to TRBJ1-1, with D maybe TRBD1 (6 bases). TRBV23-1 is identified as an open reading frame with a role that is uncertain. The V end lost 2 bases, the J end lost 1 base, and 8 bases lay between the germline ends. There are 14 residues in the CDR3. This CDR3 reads CASSQTTGNTEAFF. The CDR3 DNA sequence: TGCGCCAGCAGTCAAACGACAGGGAACACTGAAGCTTTCTTT.

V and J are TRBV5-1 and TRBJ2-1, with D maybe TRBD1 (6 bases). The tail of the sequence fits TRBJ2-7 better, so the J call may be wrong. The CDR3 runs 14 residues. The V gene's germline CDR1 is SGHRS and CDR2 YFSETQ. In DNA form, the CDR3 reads TGCGCCAGCAGCTGGACCCGGGACATCCCCGAGCAGTACTTC. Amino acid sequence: CASSWTRDIPEQYF.

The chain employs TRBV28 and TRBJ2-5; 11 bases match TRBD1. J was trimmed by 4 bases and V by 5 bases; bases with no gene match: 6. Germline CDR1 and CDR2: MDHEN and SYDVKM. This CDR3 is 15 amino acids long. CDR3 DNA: TGTGCCAGCAGTCATTCCGGGACAGGGGGAGAGACCCAGTACTTC. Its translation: CASSHSGTGGETQYF.

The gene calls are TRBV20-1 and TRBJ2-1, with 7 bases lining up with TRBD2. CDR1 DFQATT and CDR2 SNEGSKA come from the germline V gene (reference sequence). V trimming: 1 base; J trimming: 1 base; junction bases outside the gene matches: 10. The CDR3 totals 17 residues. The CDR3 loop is CSARAHPWGGSYNEQFF. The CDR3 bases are TGCAGTGCTAGAGCCCACCCGTGGGGGGGATCCTACAATGAGCAGTTCTTC.

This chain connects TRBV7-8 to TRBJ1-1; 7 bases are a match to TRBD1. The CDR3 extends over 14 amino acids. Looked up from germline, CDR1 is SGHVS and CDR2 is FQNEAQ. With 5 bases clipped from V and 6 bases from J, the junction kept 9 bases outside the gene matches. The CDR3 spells CASSEGQRIPEAFF. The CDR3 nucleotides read TGTGCCAGCAGCGAGGGACAGAGGATCCCTGAAGCTTTCTTT.

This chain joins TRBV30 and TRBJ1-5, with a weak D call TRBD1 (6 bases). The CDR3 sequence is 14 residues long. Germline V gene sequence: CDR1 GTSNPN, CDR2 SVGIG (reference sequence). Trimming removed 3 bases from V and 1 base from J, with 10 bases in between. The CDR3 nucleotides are TGTGCCTGGAGGGGGGCGCAGAGCAATCAGCCCCAGCATTTT. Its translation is CAWRGAQSNQPQHF.

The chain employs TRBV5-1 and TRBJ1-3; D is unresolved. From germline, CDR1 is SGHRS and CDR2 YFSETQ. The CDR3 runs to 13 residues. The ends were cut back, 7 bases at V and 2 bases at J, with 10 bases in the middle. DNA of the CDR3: TGCGCCAGCCGGAGTGACCCTGGAAACACCATATATTTT. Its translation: CASRSDPGNTIYF.

CDR3 amino acids: CASSLTPLEQYF. Written as DNA, the CDR3 is TGTGCCAGCAGCCTAACCCCGCTCGAGCAGTACTTC. V gene TRBV3-1 combines with J gene TRBJ2-7; D not resolved. The length of the CDR3 is 12 residues. The germline V gene has CDR1 LGHDT and CDR2 YNNKEL (reference sequence). V was clipped by 4 bases and J by 6 bases, with 10 bases between them.

DNA for the CDR3: TGTGCCAGCTCATCCATGCAGGGGAGCTCTGGAAACACCATATATTTT. Translation gives CASSSMQGSSGNTIYF. The chain couples TRBV18 to TRBJ1-3, with D tentatively TRBD1 (6 bases). Germline CDR1 is KGHSH and CDR2 is LQKENI. CDR3 size: 16 residues. V gave up 5 bases and J gave up 0 bases, with 14 bases separating them. Drawing the rest from reference TRBV18 and TRBJ1-3, the complete variable domain is NAGVMQNPRHLVRRRGQEARLRCSPMKGHSHVYWYRQLPEEGLKFMVYLQKENIIDESGMPKERFSAEFPKEGPSILRIQQVVRGDSAAYFCASSSMQGSSGNTIYFGEGSWLTVV.

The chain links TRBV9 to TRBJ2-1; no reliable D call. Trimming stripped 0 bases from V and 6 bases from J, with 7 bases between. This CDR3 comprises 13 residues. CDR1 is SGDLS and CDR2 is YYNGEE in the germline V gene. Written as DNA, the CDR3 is TGTGCCAGCAGCGTAGGTCTACTCAATGAGCAGTTCTTC. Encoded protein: CASSVGLLNEQFF.

This CDR3 is CASSLGFDTQYF. CDR3 bases: TGTGCCAGCAGCTTGGGATTCGATACGCAGTATTTT. The rearrangement joins TRBV5-4 to TRBJ2-3; no definite D call. This CDR3 has 12 residues. CDR1 SGHNT and CDR2 YYREEE come from the germline V gene (reference sequence). Trimming removed 0 bases from V and 6 bases from J, with 5 bases in between.

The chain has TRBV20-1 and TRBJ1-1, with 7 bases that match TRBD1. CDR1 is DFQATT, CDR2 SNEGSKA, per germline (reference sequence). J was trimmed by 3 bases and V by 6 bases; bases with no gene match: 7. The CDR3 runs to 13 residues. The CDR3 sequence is CSAAEGADTEAFF. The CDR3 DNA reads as TGCAGTGCCGCGGAGGGGGCAGACACTGAAGCTTTCTTT.

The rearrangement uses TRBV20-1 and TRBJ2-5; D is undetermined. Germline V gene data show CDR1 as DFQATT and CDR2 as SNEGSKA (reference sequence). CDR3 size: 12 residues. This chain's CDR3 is CVWALDQETQYF. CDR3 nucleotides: TGCGTCTGGGCCCTGGACCAAGAGACCCAGTACTTC.

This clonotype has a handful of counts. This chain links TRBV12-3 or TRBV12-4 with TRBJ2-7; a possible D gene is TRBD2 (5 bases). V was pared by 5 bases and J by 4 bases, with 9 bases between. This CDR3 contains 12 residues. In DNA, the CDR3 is TGTGCCAGCAGTCCCTGGAGGTACGAGCAGTACTTC. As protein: CASSPWRYEQYF.

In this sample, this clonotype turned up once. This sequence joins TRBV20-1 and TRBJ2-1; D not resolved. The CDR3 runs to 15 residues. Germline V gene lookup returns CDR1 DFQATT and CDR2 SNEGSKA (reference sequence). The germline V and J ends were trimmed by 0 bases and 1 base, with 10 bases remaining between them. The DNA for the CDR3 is TGCAGTGCTAGAGAGAACTGGGTTTCCTACAATGAGCAGTTCTTC. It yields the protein CSARENWVSYNEQFF.

CDR3 bases: TGCAGTGCTATTAGCATCGGCACAGATACGCAGTATTTT. Amino acids: CSAISIGTDTQYF. The rearrangement links TRBV20-1 to TRBJ2-3; D is unresolved. The CDR3 covers 13 residues. With 4 bases removed from V and 1 base from J, the gap between germline ends came to 9 bases. Germline V gene sequence: CDR1 DFQATT, CDR2 SNEGSKA (reference sequence).